This passage covers 26 T cell receptor beta chains from one sample sequenced in a study of blood T cell repertoires in COVID-19. The table came from immunoSEQ multiplex PCR; TCRdb's copy has only in-frame clones and leaves some out. The table includes some 190,000 clones, approximately 85% detected once. The specimen sequenced was peripheral blood. The receptors come from a human donor with active or convalescent COVID-19. The donor label of this sample is uncertain.

The CDR3 DNA sequence: TGCGCCAGCAGCCAAGGCCAATACATGAACACTGAAGCTTTCTTT. Its translation: CASSQGQYMNTEAFF. This chain links TRBV4-3 with TRBJ1-1; no clear D. From germline, CDR1 is LGHNA and CDR2 YSLEER. The CDR3 runs 15 residues. Between the trimmed V and J ends, which lost 1 base and 0 bases, there was a span of 9 bases.

The count of this clone is one. The chain employs TRBV30 and TRBJ2-7, with TRBD2 as a possible D gene (5 bases). This CDR3 is 15 amino acids long. The germline gives CDR1 GTSNPN, CDR2 SVGIG (reference sequence). Trimming left V 4 bases short and J 1 base short, with 17 bases between. CDR3 in amino acids: CAWMGPRAGSYEQYF. The DNA of the CDR3 is TGTGCCTGGATGGGCCCTCGGGCGGGTTCCTACGAGCAGTACTTC.

This chain connects TRBV6-5 to TRBJ2-7; 8 nucleotides agree with TRBD1. The length of the CDR3 is 15 residues. The germline gives CDR1 MNHEY, CDR2 SVGAGI. The trim removed 5 bases at V and 0 bases at J, leaving 6 bases unmatched. CDR3 sequence reads: CASSRQGISSYEQYF. Here the CDR3 DNA reads TGTGCCAGCAGTAGACAGGGGATTAGCTCCTACGAGCAGTACTTC.

The chain is built from TRBV7-6 and TRBJ2-7, with D possibly matching TRBD1 (6 bases). The CDR3 loop spans 14 amino acids. The germline V and J ends were trimmed by 1 base and 5 bases, with 12 bases remaining between them. Germline V gene data show CDR1 as SGHVS and CDR2 as FNYEAQ. The CDR3 DNA sequence: TGTGCCAGCAGCTTAGAGGAAACAGGGCACGAGCAGTACTTC. Translated: CASSLEETGHEQYF.

This clone occurred a few times. The chain carries TRBV11-3 and TRBJ1-4; 9 bases agree with TRBD1. CDR1 and CDR2 from the germline V gene are SGHNT and YENEEA. The length of the CDR3 is 16 residues. With 5 bases clipped from V and 8 bases from J, the junction kept 12 bases outside the gene matches. The CDR3 here is CASSPGINTGGEKLFF. CDR3 coding DNA: TGTGCCAGCAGCCCAGGAATAAACACAGGGGGCGAAAAACTGTTTTTT.

J is TRBJ1-6 and V is TRBV6-5, with D possibly being TRBD1 (6 bases). There are 15 residues in the CDR3. Trimming removed 6 bases at V and 4 bases at J, with 13 bases between. Germline CDR1 reads MNHEY; CDR2 reads SVGAGI. The CDR3 loop is CASRLQGSYNSPLHF. CDR3 DNA: TGTGCCAGCAGATTACAGGGATCTTATAATTCACCCCTCCACTTT.

This chain uses TRBV6-1 with TRBJ2-5; D remains ambiguous. The V gene's germline CDR1 is MNHNS and CDR2 SASEGT. The length of the CDR3 is 14 residues. Trimming removed 1 base from V and 3 bases from J, with 9 bases in between. The DNA of the CDR3 is TGTGCCAGCAGTGAAGGGTTCGGAGAAGAGACCCAGTACTTC. Amino acids: CASSEGFGEETQYF.

The chain couples TRBV30 to TRBJ1-5, with no clear D. Germline CDR1 and CDR2: GTSNPN and SVGIG (reference sequence). The ends were cut back, 5 bases at V and 0 bases at J, with 11 bases in the middle. The CDR3 has 14 amino acids. For the CDR3, the DNA is TGTGCCTGGGGGCGTCATGATAGCAATCAGCCCCAGCATTTT. This gives the protein CAWGRHDSNQPQHF.

The chain recombines TRBV7-2 with TRBJ2-5, with a possible D match to TRBD1 (6 bases). With 4 bases removed from V and 5 bases from J, the gap between germline ends came to 17 bases. CDR1 and CDR2 from the germline V gene are SGHTA and FQGNSA. The CDR3 has 15 amino acids. Here the CDR3 DNA reads TGTGCCAGCAGCTGGGGGACAAGGGCAGGGGAGACCCAGTACTTC. This translates into CASSWGTRAGETQYF. Variable domain in full (rest from reference TRBV7-2 and TRBJ2-5): GAGVSQSPSNKVTEKGKDVELRCDPISGHTALYWYRQSLGQGLEFLIYFQGNSAPDKSGLPSDRFSAERTGGSVSTLTIQRTQQEDSAVYLCASSWGTRAGETQYFGPGTRLLVL.

A remark on this clone: The same CDR3 is also encoded by other DNA sequences in this sample. The chain has TRBV7-9 and TRBJ2-7; unclear D gene. This CDR3 region has 12 residues. V lost 2 bases and J 3 bases, leaving 5 bases between the germline ends. In germline, CDR1 is SEHNR, CDR2 FQNEAQ (reference sequence). CDR3 in amino acids: CASSLSSYEQYF. The CDR3 DNA is TGTGCCAGCAGCTTATCCAGCTACGAGCAGTACTTC.

The CDR3 DNA reads as TGTGCCAGCAGCGGCCGACTAGCGGCCGTGGAGACCCAGTACTTC. Translation: CASSGRLAAVETQYF. V usage is TRBV7-2 and J usage is TRBJ2-5; 9 nucleotides match TRBD2. V was pared by 5 bases and J by 5 bases, with 9 bases of the junction left unmatched. Germline assignment: CDR1 SGHTA and CDR2 FQGNSA. The CDR3 loop spans 15 amino acids.

The J gene is TRBJ2-7, the V gene TRBV2; no firm D call. Germline V CDR1 and CDR2: SNHLY, FYNNEI. V lost 0 bases to trimming and J lost 0 bases, with 9 bases between them. The CDR3 spans 15 residues. The CDR3 loop is CASSEAAVTSYEQYF. The CDR3 coding sequence is TGTGCCAGCAGTGAAGCCGCGGTAACCTCCTACGAGCAGTACTTC.

The V gene is TRBV7-2, the J gene TRBJ2-7, with 8 bases lining up with TRBD1. From germline, CDR1 is SGHTA and CDR2 FQGNSA. V dropped 5 bases and J dropped 5; count of bases not matched to a gene: 8. The CDR3 sequence is 14 residues long. The chain's CDR3 is CASSRDRGSHEQYF. The CDR3 DNA reads as TGTGCCAGCAGCCGCGACAGGGGATCTCACGAGCAGTACTTC.

In this sample, this clone turned up a few times. This chain links TRBV4-1 with TRBJ2-6; 15 nucleotides agree with TRBD2. Trimming cost V 3 bases and J 3 bases; bases outside gene matches: 3. This CDR3 spans 18 amino acids. The V gene's germline CDR1 is MGHRA and CDR2 YSYEKL. CDR3 amino acids: CASSHLGLAGGGANVLTF. The CDR3 DNA sequence: TGCGCCAGCAGCCACCTGGGACTAGCGGGAGGTGGGGCCAACGTCCTGACTTTC.

V gene TRBV19 combines with J gene TRBJ1-1; unclear D gene. V lost 8 bases and J lost 0, with 7 bases in between. This CDR3 comprises 12 residues. Germline assignment: CDR1 LNHDA and CDR2 SQIVND (reference sequence). CDR3 in DNA: TGTGCCAGTTTTGCGATGAACACTGAAGCTTTCTTT. Translating it yields CASFAMNTEAFF.

This clone was observed once. This chain links TRBV4-1 with TRBJ2-2; weak D call: TRBD2 (6 bases). There are 15 residues in the CDR3. Trimming stripped 3 bases from V and 4 bases from J, with 12 bases between. CDR1 and CDR2 from the germline V gene are MGHRA and YSYEKL. The CDR3 loop is CASSQGLEGTGELFF. The DNA for the CDR3 is TGCGCCAGCAGCCAGGGACTTGAGGGCACCGGGGAGCTGTTTTTT.

The gene calls are TRBV21-1 and TRBJ2-1; TRBD1, the table's D call, was not compared with the DNA. TRBV21-1 is recorded as a pseudogene. The CDR3 loop spans 16 amino acids. The CDR3 reads CASSKLPRQASSEQFF. The CDR3 DNA reads TGTGCCAGCAGCAAACTCCCTCGACAGGCGAGCTCGGAGCAGTTCTTC.

The V and J genes are TRBV24-1 and TRBJ2-7, with 8 bases identical to TRBD1. Germline loops: CDR1 KGHDR, CDR2 SFDVKD. Trimming took 5 bases from V and 5 from J; bases not matched to a gene: 10. CDR3 length: 15 amino acids. The CDR3 is CATSGGRGHGDEQYF. The CDR3 bases are TGTGCCACCAGTGGAGGCAGGGGGCACGGGGACGAGCAGTACTTC.

This clone was seen a handful of times. The J gene is TRBJ1-2, the V gene TRBV10-3; D gene uncertain. Trimming shortened V by 10 bases and J by 2 bases, and 17 bases separated the two germline ends. The V gene's germline CDR1 is ENHRY and CDR2 SYGVKD. This CDR3 has 14 residues. The CDR3 here is CATRGQHGNYGYTF. Written as DNA, the CDR3 is TGTGCCACCCGAGGTCAGCACGGGAACTATGGCTACACCTTC.

The chain uses TRBV3-1 (or the pseudogene TRBV3-2) and TRBJ1-2; the D gene is possibly TRBD1 (6 bases). Deletions cut 2 bases from V and 4 bases from J, with 8 bases between. Germline V gene sequence: CDR1 LGHDT, CDR2 YNNKEL (reference sequence). The CDR3 has 13 residues. The CDR3 here is CASSQTTGYGYTF. The CDR3 DNA reads TGTGCCAGCAGCCAAACGACAGGCTATGGCTACACCTTC.

The chain carries TRBV6-5 and TRBJ1-5, with D hard to call. The germline CDR1 and CDR2 sequences are MNHEY and SVGAGI. Trimming took 0 bases from V and 0 from J, leaving 6 bases between them. The CDR3 extends over 15 amino acids. DNA of the CDR3: TGTGCCAGCAGTTACTCGGCATATAGCAATCAGCCCCAGCATTTT. Its protein product is CASSYSAYSNQPQHF.

V is TRBV9 and J is TRBJ2-3; 8 nucleotides align to TRBD2. This CDR3 region has 15 residues. The V gene's germline CDR1 is SGDLS and CDR2 YYNGEE. The ends lost 4 bases at V and 4 bases at J; junction bases unmatched: 8. The CDR3 sequence is CASSLSGGGADTQYF. In DNA, the CDR3 is TGTGCCAGCAGCCTAAGCGGGGGAGGGGCAGATACGCAGTATTTT.

The CDR3 nucleotides are TGTGCCAGCAGCCCCTCAGCGACAGGGGCTAATGAAAAACTGTTTTTT. Translated, it gives CASSPSATGANEKLFF. This chain uses TRBV6-4 with TRBJ1-4, with 8 positions matching TRBD1. V gave up 6 bases and J gave up 3 bases; unmatched junction bases: 9. This CDR3 region has 16 residues. Germline loops: CDR1 MRHNA, CDR2 SNTAGT.

CDR3 coding DNA: TGTGCCACCAGTGATTCACTAGCGGGAACCACAGATACGCAGTATTTT. Translating gives CATSDSLAGTTDTQYF. V is TRBV24-1 and J is TRBJ2-3, with 10 positions matching TRBD2. Germline V gives CDR1 KGHDR, CDR2 SFDVKD. V was pared by 2 bases and J by 2 bases, with 3 bases of the junction left unmatched. The length of the CDR3 is 16 residues.

This chain links TRBV7-9 with TRBJ2-5; D perhaps matches TRBD2 (7 bases). Deletions cut 4 bases from V and 0 bases from J, with 15 bases between. The CDR3 runs 16 residues. CDR1 is SEHNR and CDR2 is FQNEAQ in the germline V gene (reference sequence). This CDR3 is CASSSPGGQYQETQYF. The DNA for the CDR3 is TGTGCCAGCAGCTCACCGGGGGGCCAGTACCAAGAGACCCAGTACTTC.

The J gene is TRBJ2-2, the V gene TRBV9, with 8 bases that match TRBD2. Trimming at V came to 6 bases and at J to 5 bases, leaving 15 bases not matched to a gene. The CDR3 covers 17 residues. Looked up from germline, CDR1 is SGDLS and CDR2 is YYNGEE. DNA of the CDR3: TGTGCCAGCACAAGCTCTCTAGGCGGGAGGACAACCGGGGAGCTGTTTTTT. Residues: CASTSSLGGRTTGELFF. Filled out from reference TRBV9 and TRBJ2-2, the complete variable domain reads DSGVTQTPKHLITATGQRVTLRCSPRSGDLSVYWYQQSLDQGLQFLIQYYNGEERAKGNILERFSAQQFPDLHSELNLSSLELGDSALYFCASTSSLGGRTTGELFFGEGSRLTVL.